This TCR beta chain was documented in a study of vaccination and CD4 T cells after COVID-19. General study results and limits: Early post-infection timepoints were missing, and relatively few convalescent patients were studied. Spike mono-reactive status applied to 304 of 307 vaccine-specific clones in convalescent patients.

The CDR3 has 15 residues. The assay that was used to sequence DNA from cultured CD4+ T cells was the Oncomine TCR Beta short-read assay. Researchers extracted genomic DNA from CD4+ T cells that had been cultured. One entry per CDR3 protein, called by TCRdb with MiXCR from the PCR reads. The sample contains about 5,700 distinct CDR3 sequences, roughly 37% of which appear only once. Treatment of the sample: roughly nine-day PBMC culture with coronavirus spike peptide pools or control peptides (ViraFEST assay). The unexposed donor gave CD4+ T cells before the COVID-19 pandemic (2011-2018). About this clonotype itself: Its antigen is currently unknown.

The chain joins TRBV21-1 to TRBJ2-2; the table assigns TRBD2, which was not confirmed against the DNA. TRBV21-1 is labeled a pseudogene. Material: CD4+ T cells from blood, cultured in vitro. This sequence originates from a human donor in good health. CDR3 coding DNA: TGTGCCAGCAGCAAAACCGGGACTAGCAACGGGGAGCTGTTTTTT. This gives the protein CASSKTGTSNGELFF.